This T cell receptor beta chain was recorded in a study of CD8 T cells in ankylosing spondylitis (dated by TCRdb to 2015 to 2018). Study-level background: To find TCR variants linked to disease, the study profiled T cell receptor beta repertoires in ankylosing spondylitis patients and healthy donors. Peripheral blood was sampled, and synovial fluid was also collected from ankylosing spondylitis patients. In total, the full study cohort was made up of approximately 99 healthy donors and approximately 24 ankylosing spondylitis patients.

The data were produced on an Illumina HiSeq 2500. Quantitative 5'-RACE with molecular barcodes was the method used to prepare the TCR beta libraries. As for how the authors treated the data: Disease-linked TCR variants were identified with a new computational method built on a probabilistic model of VDJ rearrangement. TCRdb reran the public reads through fastp at Q25 and MiXCR, keeping productive beta chains. Identical CDR3 proteins give one entry, which carries the most common genes and DNA. The V and J calls follow TCRdb's processing rather than the paper's. The sample includes roughly 450,000 distinct CDR3 sequences, with more than 25% observed a single time. Of the sample, under 0.9% falls within the top ten clones. General conclusions and limits of the study: Some motif variants had previously been reported in the synovial fluid and blood of reactive arthritis patients, which suggests shared mechanisms of disease initiation. Blood from ankylosing spondylitis patients appeared to be characterized by a TCR beta motif made up of fewer than ten highly homologous amino acid variants. A CD8+ phenotype was shown by the disease-linked clones, which were found at relatively low frequencies in peripheral blood. The disease-linked clones were reported as significantly enriched in matched synovial fluid samples from ankylosing spondylitis patients.

The CDR3 goes from the cysteine to the phenylalanine over 12 residues. The kept DNA is CDR3 alone, 36 bases in frame from the first base. CDR1 MNHNS and CDR2 SASEGT were looked up in the germline V gene. V and J are truncated by 7 bases and 5 bases respectively, leaving an intervening sequence of 11 bases. As to this clonotype: Its specific antigen is unknown. Base qualities are not provided; no much larger clone lies one nucleotide away.

Material for sequencing was blood, either unsorted or a sorted T cell fraction (not recorded which). The receptor chain draws on TRBV6-1 and TRBJ1-1; TRBD1 is a possible D gene, resting on 5 matching bases. This TCR came from a male donor with ankylosing spondylitis. The CDR3 region has the sequence CASKFRETEAFF. The sequenced DNA: TGTGCCAGCAAGTTCAGGGAAACTGAAGCTTTCTTT.